Listed here are 2 T cell receptor beta chains from one sample, sequenced in a study of OX40 agonist ivuxolimab in advanced cancers. Some clones are missing from TCRdb's copy, which holds only in-frame ones; the method was immunoSEQ multiplex PCR. The sample has 40,000 to 60,000 clones; 92% are singletons. The source material was CD4+ or CD8+ T cells sorted from blood, sampled in a trial of the OX40 agonist ivuxolimab. Receptors were obtained from an adult with an advanced solid tumor such as melanoma, head and neck, liver or kidney cancer.

This chain links TRBV5-6 with TRBJ2-2; TRBD2 agrees at 12 bases. Germline CDR1 SGHDT, CDR2 YYEEEE. There are 17 residues in the CDR3. The trim removed 4 bases at V and 7 bases at J, leaving 11 bases unmatched. As DNA, the CDR3 is TGTGCCAGCAGCCTTGTGGCTAGCGGGGGGGTCGGCGGGGAGCTGTTTTTT. Amino acids: CASSLVASGGVGGELFF. The full variable domain, rest sourced from reference TRBV5-6 and TRBJ2-2, is DAGVTQSPTHLIKTRGQQVTLRCSPKSGHDTVSWYQQALGQGPQFIFQYYEEEERQRGNFPDRFSGHQFPNYSSELNVNALLLGDSALYLCASSLVASGGVGGELFFGEGSRLTVL.

The gene calls are TRBV7-9 and TRBJ2-7, with D hard to call. The V end was cut by 2 bases, the J end by 5 bases, with 10 bases between. CDR3 length: 13 amino acids. Germline values: CDR1 SEHNR, CDR2 FQNEAQ (reference sequence). The CDR3 reads CASSLLQDHEQYV. The CDR3 coding sequence is TGTGCCAGCAGCTTATTGCAGGATCACGAGCAGTACGTC.